This T cell receptor (beta chain) was obtained from a study of graft-versus-host responses after intestinal transplantation. On the study more broadly: The recipients all started with anti-thymocyte globulin induction and then took tacrolimus and steroids for 3 to 4 years.

A word on this clone: Its matching antigen is unknown.

The study, taken as a whole, reports: Early post-transplant declines in HvG were associated with peak levels of circulating GvH clones. Recipient marrow harbored GvH clones, some of which surfaced first in ileum or blood.

Here immunoSEQ multiplex PCR was the method, and the copy in TCRdb shows in-frame clones only, minus some. The table shows about 90,000 clones, with around 84% occurring only once. CDR1 is SEHNR and CDR2 is FQNEAQ in the germline V gene (reference sequence). CDR3 length: 11 residues. The V gene lost 10 bases and the J gene lost 1 base, with 7 bases spanning the gap. This specimen consisted of unstimulated CD4+ T cells sorted from spleen or lymph node cells, obtained before intestinal transplant. The origin of this receptor is a human donor who received an intestinal transplant. The gene calls are TRBV7-9 and TRBJ2-5; D might be TRBD2 (6 bases). DNA of the CDR3: TGTGCCACGGGGGTCCAAGAGACCCAGTACTTC. Protein product: CATGVQETQYF.